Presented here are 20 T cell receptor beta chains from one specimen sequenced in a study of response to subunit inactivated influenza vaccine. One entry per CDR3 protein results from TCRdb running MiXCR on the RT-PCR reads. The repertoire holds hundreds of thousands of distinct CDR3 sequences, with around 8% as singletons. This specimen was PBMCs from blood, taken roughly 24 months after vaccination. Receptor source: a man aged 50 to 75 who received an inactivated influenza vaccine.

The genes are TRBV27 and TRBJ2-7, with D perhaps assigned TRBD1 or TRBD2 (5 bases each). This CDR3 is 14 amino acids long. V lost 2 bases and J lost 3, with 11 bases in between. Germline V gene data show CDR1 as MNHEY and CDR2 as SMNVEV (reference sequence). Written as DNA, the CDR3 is TGTGCCAGCAGTTTACGAGGGGACCGCTACGAGCAGTACTTC. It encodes CASSLRGDRYEQYF.

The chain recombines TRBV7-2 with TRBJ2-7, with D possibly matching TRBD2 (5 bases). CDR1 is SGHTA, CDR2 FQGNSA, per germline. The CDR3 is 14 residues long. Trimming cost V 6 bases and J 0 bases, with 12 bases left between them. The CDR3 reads CASRSSGSSYEQYF. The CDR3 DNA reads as TGTGCCAGCAGATCCAGCGGAAGCTCCTACGAGCAGTACTTC.

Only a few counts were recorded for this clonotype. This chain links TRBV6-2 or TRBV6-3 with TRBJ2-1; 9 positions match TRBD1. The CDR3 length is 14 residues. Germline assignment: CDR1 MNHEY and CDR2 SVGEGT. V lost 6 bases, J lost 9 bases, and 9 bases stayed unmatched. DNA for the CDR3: TGTGCCAGCAGCCAAGGACAGGGGAAGACTGAGCAGTTCTTC. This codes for CASSQGQGKTEQFF.

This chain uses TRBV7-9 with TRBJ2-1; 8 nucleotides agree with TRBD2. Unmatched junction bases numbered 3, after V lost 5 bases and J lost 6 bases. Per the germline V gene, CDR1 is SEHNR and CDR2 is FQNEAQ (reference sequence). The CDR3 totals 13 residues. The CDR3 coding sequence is TGTGCCAGCAGCCATGGGACTAGCAATGAGCAGTTCTTC. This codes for CASSHGTSNEQFF.

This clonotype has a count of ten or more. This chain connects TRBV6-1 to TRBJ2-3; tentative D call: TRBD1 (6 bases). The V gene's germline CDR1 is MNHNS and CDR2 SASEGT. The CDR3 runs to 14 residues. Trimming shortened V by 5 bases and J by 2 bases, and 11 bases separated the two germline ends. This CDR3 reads CASSPQGFTDTQYF. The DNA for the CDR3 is TGTGCCAGCAGTCCCCAGGGGTTCACAGATACGCAGTATTTT.

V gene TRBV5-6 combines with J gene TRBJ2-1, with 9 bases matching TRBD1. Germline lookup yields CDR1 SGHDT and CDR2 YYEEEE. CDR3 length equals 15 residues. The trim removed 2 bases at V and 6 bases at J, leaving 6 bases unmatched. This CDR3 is CASSFGTGILNEQFF. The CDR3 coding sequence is TGTGCCAGCAGCTTCGGGACAGGGATCCTCAATGAGCAGTTCTTC. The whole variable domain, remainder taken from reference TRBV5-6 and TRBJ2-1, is DAGVTQSPTHLIKTRGQQVTLRCSPKSGHDTVSWYQQALGQGPQFIFQYYEEEERQRGNFPDRFSGHQFPNYSSELNVNALLLGDSALYLCASSFGTGILNEQFFGPGTRLTVL.

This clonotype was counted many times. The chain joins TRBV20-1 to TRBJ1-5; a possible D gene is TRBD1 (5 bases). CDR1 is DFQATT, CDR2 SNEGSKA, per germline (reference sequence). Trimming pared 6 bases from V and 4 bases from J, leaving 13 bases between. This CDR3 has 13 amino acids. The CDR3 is CSAVHQGNQPQHF. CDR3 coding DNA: TGCAGTGCAGTTCACCAGGGAAATCAGCCCCAGCATTTT.

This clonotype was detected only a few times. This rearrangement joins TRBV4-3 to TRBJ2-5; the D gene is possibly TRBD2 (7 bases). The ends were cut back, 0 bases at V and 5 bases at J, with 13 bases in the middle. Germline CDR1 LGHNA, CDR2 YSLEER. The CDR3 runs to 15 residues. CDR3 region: CASSQDGGRGETQYF. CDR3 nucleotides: TGCGCCAGCAGCCAAGACGGGGGGCGGGGGGAGACCCAGTACTTC.

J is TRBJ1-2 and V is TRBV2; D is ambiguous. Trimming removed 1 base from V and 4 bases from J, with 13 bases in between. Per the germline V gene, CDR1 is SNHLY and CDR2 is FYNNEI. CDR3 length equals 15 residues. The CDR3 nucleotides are TGTGCCAGCAGTGAAGGAGAAGGAGGTATCTATGGCTACACCTTC. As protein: CASSEGEGGIYGYTF.

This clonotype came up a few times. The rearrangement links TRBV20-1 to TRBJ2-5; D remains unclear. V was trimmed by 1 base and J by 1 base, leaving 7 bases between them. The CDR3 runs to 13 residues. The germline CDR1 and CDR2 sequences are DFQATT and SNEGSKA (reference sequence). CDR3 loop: CSARGLFQETQYF. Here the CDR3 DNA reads TGCAGTGCTAGAGGTTTGTTCCAAGAGACCCAGTACTTC.

In nucleotides, the CDR3 is TGTGCCAGCAGCCAAGATCTCCTAGGACAGGGGCCAAGTTACGAGCAGTACTTC. Translating gives CASSQDLLGQGPSYEQYF. The rearrangement uses TRBV4-2 and TRBJ2-7; 9 bases fit TRBD1. J was trimmed by 4 bases and V by 0 bases; bases with no gene match: 13. The germline V gene encodes CDR1 LGHNA and CDR2 YNFKEQ. The CDR3 is 18 amino acids.

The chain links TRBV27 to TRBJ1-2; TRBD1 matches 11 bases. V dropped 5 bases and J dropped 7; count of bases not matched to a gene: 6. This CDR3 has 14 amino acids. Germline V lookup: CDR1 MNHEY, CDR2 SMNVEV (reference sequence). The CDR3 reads CASSPDRGRTGYTF. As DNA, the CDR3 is TGTGCCAGCAGTCCGGACAGGGGGCGTACTGGCTACACCTTC.

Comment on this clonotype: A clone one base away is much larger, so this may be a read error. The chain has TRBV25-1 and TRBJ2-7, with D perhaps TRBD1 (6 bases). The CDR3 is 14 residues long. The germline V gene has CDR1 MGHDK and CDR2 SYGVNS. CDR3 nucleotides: TGTGCCGGCAGGACGACAGGACGACCGTACGAGCAGTACTTC. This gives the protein CAGRTTGRPYEQYF.

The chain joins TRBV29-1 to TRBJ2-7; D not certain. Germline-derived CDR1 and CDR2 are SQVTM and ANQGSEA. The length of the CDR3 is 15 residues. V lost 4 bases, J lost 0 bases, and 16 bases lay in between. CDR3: CSVGLRAANSYEQYF. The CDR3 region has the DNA TGCAGCGTTGGCCTTCGGGCAGCAAACTCCTACGAGCAGTACTTC.

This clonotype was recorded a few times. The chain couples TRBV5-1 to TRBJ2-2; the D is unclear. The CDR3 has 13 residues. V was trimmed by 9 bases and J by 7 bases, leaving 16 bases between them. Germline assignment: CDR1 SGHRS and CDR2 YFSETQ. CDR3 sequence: CATPGPDGGELFF. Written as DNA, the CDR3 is TGCGCCACTCCGGGCCCCGACGGCGGGGAGCTGTTTTTT.

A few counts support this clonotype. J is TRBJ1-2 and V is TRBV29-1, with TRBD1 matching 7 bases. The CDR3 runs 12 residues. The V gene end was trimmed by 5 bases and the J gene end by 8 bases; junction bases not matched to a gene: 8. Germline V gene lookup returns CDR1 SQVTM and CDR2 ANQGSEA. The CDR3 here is CSVLQTGEGYTF. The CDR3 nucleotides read TGCAGCGTTCTCCAAACAGGGGAGGGCTACACCTTC.

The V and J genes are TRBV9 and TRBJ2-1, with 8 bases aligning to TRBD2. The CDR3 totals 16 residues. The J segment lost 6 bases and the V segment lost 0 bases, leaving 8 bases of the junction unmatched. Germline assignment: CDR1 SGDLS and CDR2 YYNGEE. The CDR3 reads CASSVVGPGLGNEQFF. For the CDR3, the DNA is TGTGCCAGCAGCGTAGTCGGTCCGGGACTAGGCAATGAGCAGTTCTTC.

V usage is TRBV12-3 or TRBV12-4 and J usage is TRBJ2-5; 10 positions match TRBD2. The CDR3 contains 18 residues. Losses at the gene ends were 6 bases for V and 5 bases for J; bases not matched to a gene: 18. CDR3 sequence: CASSRRIRPAGGLETQYF. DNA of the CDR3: TGTGCCAGCAGCCGACGGATACGCCCAGCGGGGGGGCTGGAGACCCAGTACTTC.

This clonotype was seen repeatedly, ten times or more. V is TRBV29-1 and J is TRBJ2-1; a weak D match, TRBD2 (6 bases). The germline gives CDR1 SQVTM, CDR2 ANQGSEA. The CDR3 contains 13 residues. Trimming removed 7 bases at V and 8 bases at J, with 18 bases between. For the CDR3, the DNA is TGCAGCGGGAACCGGGACTCCGGCGATGAGCAGTTCTTC. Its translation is CSGNRDSGDEQFF.

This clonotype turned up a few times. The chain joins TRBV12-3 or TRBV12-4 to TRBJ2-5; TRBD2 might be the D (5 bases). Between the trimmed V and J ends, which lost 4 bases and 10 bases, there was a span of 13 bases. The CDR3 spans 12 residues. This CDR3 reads CASSSLAGDQYF. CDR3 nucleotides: TGTGCCAGCAGTTCCCTAGCTGGTGACCAGTACTTC.